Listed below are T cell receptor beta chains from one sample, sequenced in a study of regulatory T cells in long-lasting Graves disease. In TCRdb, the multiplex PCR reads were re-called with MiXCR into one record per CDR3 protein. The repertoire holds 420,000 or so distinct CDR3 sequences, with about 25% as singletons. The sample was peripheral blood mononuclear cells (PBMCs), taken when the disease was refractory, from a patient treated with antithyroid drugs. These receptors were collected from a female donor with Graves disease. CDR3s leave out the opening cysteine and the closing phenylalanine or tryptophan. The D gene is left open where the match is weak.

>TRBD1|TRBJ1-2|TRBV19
ASSSQAAGGYGYT
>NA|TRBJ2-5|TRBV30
AWSFFGGAQETQY
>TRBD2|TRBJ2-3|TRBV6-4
ASSDSKDTSGGADTQY
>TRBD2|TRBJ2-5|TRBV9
ASSPNPGLAIQETQY
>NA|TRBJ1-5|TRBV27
ASSLGLPASQPQH
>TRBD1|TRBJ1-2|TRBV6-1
ASRRTGTDYGYT
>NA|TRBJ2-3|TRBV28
ASSLDRVTDTQY
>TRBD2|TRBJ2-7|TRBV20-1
SASPGGEYEQY
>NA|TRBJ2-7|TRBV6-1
ASSRDSFEFWEQY
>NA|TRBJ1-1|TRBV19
ASSILHDNEAF
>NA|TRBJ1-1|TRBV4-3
ASSPGTAHTKTEAF
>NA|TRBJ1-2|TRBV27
ASSLGAAVSYGYT
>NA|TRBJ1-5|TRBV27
ASRPSGLTRSSH
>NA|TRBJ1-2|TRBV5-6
ASSQRGTAIYGYT
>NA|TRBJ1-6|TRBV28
ASSLWTTGSSPLH
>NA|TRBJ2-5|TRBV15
ATSFNSMETQY
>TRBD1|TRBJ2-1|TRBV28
ASSSPFRQGVNHEQF
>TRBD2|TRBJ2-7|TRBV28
ASKFGLAGGPLEQY
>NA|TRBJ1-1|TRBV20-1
SAPVSNTEAF
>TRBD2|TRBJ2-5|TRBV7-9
ASMTSGRGETQY
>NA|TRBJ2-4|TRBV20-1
SASPAKGLSAKNIQY
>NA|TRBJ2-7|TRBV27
ASSLYDGSSYEQY
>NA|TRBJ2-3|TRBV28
ASRTSGLYTQY
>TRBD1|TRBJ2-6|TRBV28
ASSPRLGDRATRSGANVLT
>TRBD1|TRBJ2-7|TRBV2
ARKGTGGAEQY
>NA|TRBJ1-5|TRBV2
ASSYVADQPQH
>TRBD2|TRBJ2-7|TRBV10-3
AISVGLAGTYEQY
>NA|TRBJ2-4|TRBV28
ASSPGRGSKNIQY
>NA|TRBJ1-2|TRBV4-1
ASSHSPQGTVYGYT
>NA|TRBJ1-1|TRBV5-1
ASSPFGRVSGLNTEAF
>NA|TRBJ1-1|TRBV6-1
ASRVDTEAF
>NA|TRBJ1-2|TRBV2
ASNDRANYGYT
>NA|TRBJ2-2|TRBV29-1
SVEGQGSNTGELF
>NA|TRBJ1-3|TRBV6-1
ASSYGGRAGNTIY
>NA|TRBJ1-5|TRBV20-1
SAGSAYSNQPQH
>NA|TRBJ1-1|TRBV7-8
ASSPGSMNTEAF
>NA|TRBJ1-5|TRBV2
ASSENTVNQPQH
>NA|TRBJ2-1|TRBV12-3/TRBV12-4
ASRPHSGIGNEQF
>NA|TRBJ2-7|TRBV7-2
ASSLGALSSYEQY
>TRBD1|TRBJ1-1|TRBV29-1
SASQGEGIEAF
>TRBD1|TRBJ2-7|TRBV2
ARSGQGSYEQY
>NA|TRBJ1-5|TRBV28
ASRQQSNQPQH
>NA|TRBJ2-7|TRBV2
ASSPGFYSYEQY
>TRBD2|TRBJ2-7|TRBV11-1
ASSSRTAGTSPYEQY
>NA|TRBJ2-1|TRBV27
ASSMTGSEQF
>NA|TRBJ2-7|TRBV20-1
SARPSILHEQY
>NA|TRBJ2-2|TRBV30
AWRYGDAGELF
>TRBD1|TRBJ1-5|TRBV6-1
ASSQQGNNQPQH
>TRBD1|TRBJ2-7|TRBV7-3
ASSRPGQGTYEQY
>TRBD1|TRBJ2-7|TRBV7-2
ASSLRATGHEQY
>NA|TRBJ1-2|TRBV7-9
ASSNALSGYT
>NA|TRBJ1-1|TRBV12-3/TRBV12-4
ASTLKDGTEAF
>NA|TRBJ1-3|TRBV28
ASSSNGRNTIY
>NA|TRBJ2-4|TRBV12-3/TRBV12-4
ASTHFGRGKAKNIQY
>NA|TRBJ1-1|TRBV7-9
ASSLNPTEAF